This T cell receptor (beta chain) was observed in a study of PD-L1 blockade in urothelial cancer. General study results and limits: Patients who had durable benefit saw their tumor-associated blood clones expand more at 3 weeks.

The CDR3 has 17 residues. Per the germline V gene, CDR1 is SGHVS and CDR2 is FQNEAQ. Trimming removed 0 bases at V and 0 bases at J, with 11 bases between. Every PCR got spiked synthetic TCR analog templates. Sequencing was performed with immunoSEQ multiplex PCR; in TCRdb, only in-frame clones are kept and a portion is missing. The data show roughly 120,000 clones, with about 89% seen just once and approximately 1.7% held by the top ten. In regard to this clone: Its antigen remains unidentified.

The time point: peripheral blood 6 weeks after treatment start. Between 1 and 8 samples per patient were obtained, pretreatment and on-treatment. V usage is TRBV7-8 and J usage is TRBJ2-2; unclear D gene. Sequences were derived from PBMCs, sampled around atezolizumab (anti-PD-L1) treatment. The origin of this receptor is a man in his sixties with urothelial cancer. CDR3 bases: TGTGCCAGCAGCTTAGCGTTCGAACTACCGAACACCGGGGAGCTGTTTTTT. As protein: CASSLAFELPNTGELFF.